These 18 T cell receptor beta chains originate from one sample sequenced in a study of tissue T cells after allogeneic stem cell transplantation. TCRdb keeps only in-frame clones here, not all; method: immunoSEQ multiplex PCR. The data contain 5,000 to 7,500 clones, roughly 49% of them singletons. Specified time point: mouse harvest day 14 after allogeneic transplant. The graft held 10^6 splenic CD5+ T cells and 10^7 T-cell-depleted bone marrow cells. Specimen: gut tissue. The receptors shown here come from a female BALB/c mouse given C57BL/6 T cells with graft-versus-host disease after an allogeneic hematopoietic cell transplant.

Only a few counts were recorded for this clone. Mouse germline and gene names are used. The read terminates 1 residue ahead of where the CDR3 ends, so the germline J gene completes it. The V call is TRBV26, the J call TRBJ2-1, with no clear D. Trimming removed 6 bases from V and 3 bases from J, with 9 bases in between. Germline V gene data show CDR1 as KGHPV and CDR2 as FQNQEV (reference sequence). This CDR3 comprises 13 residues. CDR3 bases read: TGTGCCAGCAGCCCCGGACCCTATGCTGAGCAGTTC. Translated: CASSPGPYAEQF. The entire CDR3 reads CASSPGPYAEQFF.

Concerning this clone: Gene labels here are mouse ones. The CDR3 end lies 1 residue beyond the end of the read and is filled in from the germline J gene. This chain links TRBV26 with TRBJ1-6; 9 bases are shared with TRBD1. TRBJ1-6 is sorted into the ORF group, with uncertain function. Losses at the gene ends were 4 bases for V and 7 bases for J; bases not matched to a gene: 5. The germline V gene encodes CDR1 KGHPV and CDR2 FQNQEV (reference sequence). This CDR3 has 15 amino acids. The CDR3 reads CASSPGTGRNSPLYF. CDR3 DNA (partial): TGTGCCAGCAGTCCGGGGACAGGGAGAAATTCGCCCCTCTAC.

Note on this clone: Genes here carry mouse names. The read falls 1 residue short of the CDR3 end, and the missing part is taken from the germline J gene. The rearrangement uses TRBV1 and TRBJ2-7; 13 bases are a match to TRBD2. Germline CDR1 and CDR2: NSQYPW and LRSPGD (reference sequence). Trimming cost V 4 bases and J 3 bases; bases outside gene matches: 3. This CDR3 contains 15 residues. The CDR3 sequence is CTCSVRDWGGYEQYF. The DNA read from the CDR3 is TGCACCTGCAGTGTCCGGGACTGGGGGGGCTATGAACAGTAC.

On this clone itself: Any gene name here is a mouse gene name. The CDR3 bases that were read are TGTGCCAGCAGTCTGTATTGGCCTGGGCCCATGGAACAGTAC. Protein sequence: CASSLYWPGPMEQY. The entire CDR3 sequence reads CASSLYWPGPMEQYF. J is TRBJ2-7 and V is TRBV24, with a tentative D call TRBD2 (5 bases). The CDR3 end lies 1 residue beyond the end of the read and is filled in from the germline J gene. Trimming took off 0 bases at V and 7 bases at J, with 16 bases between the two ends. This CDR3 is 15 amino acids long. Germline CDR1 and CDR2: KGHTA and FRNEEI.

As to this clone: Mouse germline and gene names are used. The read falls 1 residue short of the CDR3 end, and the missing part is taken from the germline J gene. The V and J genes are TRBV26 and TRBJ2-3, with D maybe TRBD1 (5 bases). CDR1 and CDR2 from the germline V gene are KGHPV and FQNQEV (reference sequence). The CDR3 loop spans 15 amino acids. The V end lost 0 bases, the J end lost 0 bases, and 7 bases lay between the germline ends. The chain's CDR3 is CASSLSGESAETLYF. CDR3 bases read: TGTGCCAGCAGTCTGTCAGGGGAAAGTGCAGAAACGCTGTAT.

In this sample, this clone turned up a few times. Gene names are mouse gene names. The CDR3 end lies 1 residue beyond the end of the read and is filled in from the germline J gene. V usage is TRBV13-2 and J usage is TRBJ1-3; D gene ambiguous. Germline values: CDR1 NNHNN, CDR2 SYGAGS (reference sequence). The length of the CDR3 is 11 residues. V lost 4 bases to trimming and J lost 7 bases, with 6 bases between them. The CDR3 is CASGTMNTLYF. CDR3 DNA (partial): TGTGCCAGCGGTACAATGAATACGCTCTAT.

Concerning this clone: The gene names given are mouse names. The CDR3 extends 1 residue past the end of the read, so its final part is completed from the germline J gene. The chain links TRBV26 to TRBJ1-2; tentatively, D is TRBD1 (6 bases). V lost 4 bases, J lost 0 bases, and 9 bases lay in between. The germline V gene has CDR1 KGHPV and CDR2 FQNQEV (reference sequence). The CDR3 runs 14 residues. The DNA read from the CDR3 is TGTGCCAGCAGTCCCTGGACAGCAAACTCCGACTACACC. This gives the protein CASSPWTANSDYT. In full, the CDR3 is CASSPWTANSDYTF.

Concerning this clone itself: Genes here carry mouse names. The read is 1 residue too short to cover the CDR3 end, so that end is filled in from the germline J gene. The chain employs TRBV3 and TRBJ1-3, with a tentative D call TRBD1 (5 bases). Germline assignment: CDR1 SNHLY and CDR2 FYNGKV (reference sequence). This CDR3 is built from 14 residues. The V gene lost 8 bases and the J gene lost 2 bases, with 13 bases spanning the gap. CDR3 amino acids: CASSLRGAGNTLYF. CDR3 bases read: TGTGCCAGCTCTCTTAGGGGCGCTGGAAATACGCTCTAT.

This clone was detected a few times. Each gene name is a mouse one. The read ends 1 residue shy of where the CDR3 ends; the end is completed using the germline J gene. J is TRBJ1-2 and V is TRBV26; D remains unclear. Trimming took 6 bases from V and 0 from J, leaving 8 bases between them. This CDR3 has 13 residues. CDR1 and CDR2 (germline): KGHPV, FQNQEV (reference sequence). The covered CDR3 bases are TGTGCCAGCAGCCGTGAATCAAACTCCGACTACACC. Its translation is CASSRESNSDYT. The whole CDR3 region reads CASSRESNSDYTF.

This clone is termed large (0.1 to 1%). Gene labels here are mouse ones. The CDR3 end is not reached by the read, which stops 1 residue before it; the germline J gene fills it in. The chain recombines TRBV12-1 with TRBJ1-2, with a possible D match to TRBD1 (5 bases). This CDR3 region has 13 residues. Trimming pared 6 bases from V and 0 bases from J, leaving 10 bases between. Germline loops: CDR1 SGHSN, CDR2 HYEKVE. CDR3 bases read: TGTGCCAGCCCAGACAGAGCAAACTCCGACTACACC. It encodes CASPDRANSDYT. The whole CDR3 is CASPDRANSDYTF.

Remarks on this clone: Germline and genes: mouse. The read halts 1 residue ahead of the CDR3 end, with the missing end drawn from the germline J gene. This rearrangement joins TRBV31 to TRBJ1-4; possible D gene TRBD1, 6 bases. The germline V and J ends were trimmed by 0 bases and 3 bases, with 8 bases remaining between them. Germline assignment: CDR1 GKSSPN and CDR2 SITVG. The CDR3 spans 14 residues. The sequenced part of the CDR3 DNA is TGTGCCTGGAGTCTCAGGACAGCCAACGAAAGATTATTT. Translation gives CAWSLRTANERLF. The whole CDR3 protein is CAWSLRTANERLFF. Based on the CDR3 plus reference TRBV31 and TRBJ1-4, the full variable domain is AQTIHQWPVAEIKAVGSPLSLGCTIKGKSSPNLYWYWQATGGTLQQLFYSITVGQVESVVQLNLSASRPKDDQFILSTEKLLLSHSGFYLCAWSLRTANERLFFGHGTKLSVL.

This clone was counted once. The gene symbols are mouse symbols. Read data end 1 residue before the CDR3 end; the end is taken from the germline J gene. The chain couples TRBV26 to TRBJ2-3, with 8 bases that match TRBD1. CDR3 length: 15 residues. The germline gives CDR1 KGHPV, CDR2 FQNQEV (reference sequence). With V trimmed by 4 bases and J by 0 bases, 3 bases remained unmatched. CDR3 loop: CASSQQGASAETLYF. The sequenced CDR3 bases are TGTGCCAGCAGTCAGCAGGGGGCTAGTGCAGAAACGCTGTAT.

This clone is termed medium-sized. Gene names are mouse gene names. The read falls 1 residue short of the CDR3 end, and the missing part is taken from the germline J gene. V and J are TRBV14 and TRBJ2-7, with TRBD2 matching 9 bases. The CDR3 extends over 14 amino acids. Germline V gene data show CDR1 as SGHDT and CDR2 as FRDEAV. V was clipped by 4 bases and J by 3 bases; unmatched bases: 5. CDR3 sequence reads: CASSKDWGFYEQYF. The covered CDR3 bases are TGTGCCAGCAGTAAAGACTGGGGGTTCTATGAACAGTAC.

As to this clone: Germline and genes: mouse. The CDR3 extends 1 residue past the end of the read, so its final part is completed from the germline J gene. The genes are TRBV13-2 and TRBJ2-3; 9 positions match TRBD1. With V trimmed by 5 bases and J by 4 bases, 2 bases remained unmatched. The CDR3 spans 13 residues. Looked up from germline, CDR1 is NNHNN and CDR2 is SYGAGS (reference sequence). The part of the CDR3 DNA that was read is TGTGCCAGCGGGGGGACAGGGCCAGAAACGCTGTAT. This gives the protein CASGGTGPETLY. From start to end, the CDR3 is CASGGTGPETLYF.

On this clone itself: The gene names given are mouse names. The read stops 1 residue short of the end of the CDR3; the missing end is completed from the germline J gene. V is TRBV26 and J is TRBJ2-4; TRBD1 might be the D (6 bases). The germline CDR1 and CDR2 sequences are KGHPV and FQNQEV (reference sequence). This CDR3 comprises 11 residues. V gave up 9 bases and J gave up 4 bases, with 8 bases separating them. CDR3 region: CASGTKNTLYF. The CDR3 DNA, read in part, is TGTGCCAGTGGGACAAAAAACACCTTGTAC.

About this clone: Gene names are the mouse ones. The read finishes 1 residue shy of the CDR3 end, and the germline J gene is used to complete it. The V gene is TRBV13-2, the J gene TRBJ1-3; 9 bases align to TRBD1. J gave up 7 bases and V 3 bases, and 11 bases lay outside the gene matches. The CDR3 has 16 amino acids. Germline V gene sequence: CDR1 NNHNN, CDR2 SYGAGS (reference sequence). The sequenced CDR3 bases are TGTGCCAGCGGTGTGCCGGGACAGGGTTTCTGGAATACGCTCTAT. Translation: CASGVPGQGFWNTLY. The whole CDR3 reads CASGVPGQGFWNTLYF.

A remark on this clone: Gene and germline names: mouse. CDR3 amino acids: CASSDRDSSNERLFF. The covered CDR3 bases are TGTGCCAGCAGTGACCGGGACAGTTCCAACGAAAGATTATTT. The V gene is TRBV13-1, the J gene TRBJ1-4, with TRBD1 identical over 7 bases. The CDR3 extends 1 residue past the end of the read, so its final part is completed from the germline J gene. After removal of 2 bases from V and 1 base from J, the junction contained 2 bases not matched to a gene. The CDR3 contains 15 residues. Germline CDR1 and CDR2: NSHNY and SYGAGN.

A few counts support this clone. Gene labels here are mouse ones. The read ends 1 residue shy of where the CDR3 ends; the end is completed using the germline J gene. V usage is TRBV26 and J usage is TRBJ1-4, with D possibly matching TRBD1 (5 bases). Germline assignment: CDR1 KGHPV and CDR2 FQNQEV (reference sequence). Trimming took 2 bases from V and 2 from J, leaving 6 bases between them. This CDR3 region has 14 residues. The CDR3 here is CASSLGGSNERLFF. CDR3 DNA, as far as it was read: TGTGCCAGCAGTCTGGGGGGGTCCAACGAAAGATTATTT. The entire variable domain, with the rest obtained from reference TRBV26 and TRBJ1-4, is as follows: NSKVIQTPRYLVKGQGQKAKMRCIPEKGHPVVFWYQQNKNNEFKFLINFQNQEVLQQIDMTEKRFSAECPSNSPCSLEIQSSEAGDSALYLCASSLGGSNERLFFGHGTKLSVL.